The 25 T cell receptor beta chains below all came from one sample that was sequenced in a study of T cell changes during pregnancy in multiple sclerosis (dated by TCRdb to between 2018 and 2021). The method was the immunoSEQ multiplex PCR assay. The table comes from immuneACCESS by way of TCRdb, which keeps in-frame sequences with V and J called. Part of the clones is missing from these tables; in studies checked, under half for an unresolved V gene and the rest for unknown reasons. This sample lists about 80,000 clones; just over 90% were detected once. Around 1.4% of the sample comes from the top ten. The sample was peripheral blood, taken before pregnancy. The origin of the receptors is a female donor with multiple sclerosis, enrolled in a pregnancy study.

The chain combines TRBV11-1 with TRBJ1-1, with D perhaps TRBD1 (6 bases). The CDR3 length is 13 residues. Germline V gene data show CDR1 as SGHAT and CDR2 as FQDESV (reference sequence). With 5 bases removed from V and 1 base from J, the gap between germline ends came to 8 bases. CDR3 sequence (DNA): TGTGCCAGCAGCACACAGGGGAACACTGAAGCTTTCTTT. Residues: CASSTQGNTEAFF.

V and J are TRBV4-1 and TRBJ2-5, with D perhaps TRBD1 (5 bases). V lost 4 bases and J lost 1, with 10 bases in between. This CDR3 comprises 14 residues. In germline, CDR1 is MGHRA, CDR2 YSYEKL. CDR3 protein: CASSPRQLQETQYF. The CDR3, as DNA: TGCGCCAGCAGCCCTCGACAGCTCCAAGAGACCCAGTACTTC.

The J gene is TRBJ2-3, the V gene TRBV2, with 10 bases fitting TRBD2. The germline V gene has CDR1 SNHLY and CDR2 FYNNEI. V was pared by 6 bases and J by 2 bases, with 5 bases of the junction left unmatched. The CDR3 covers 15 residues. CDR3 DNA: TGTGCCAGCAGAGAGACTAGCGGGTACACAGATACGCAGTATTTT. Encoded protein: CASRETSGYTDTQYF.

Here the CDR3 reads CASSGGKLDRPYEQYF. The CDR3 DNA is TGTGCCAGCAGTGGGGGCAAGCTAGACAGACCCTACGAGCAGTACTTC. The chain is built from TRBV2 and TRBJ2-7; maybe TRBD1 (5 bases). V was pared by 4 bases and J by 2 bases, with 18 bases between. This CDR3 is 16 amino acids long. Germline CDR1 and CDR2: SNHLY and FYNNEI.

V usage is TRBV6-1 and J usage is TRBJ1-2, with D perhaps TRBD1 (6 bases). Trimming took off 7 bases at V and 5 bases at J, with 14 bases between the two ends. CDR1 and CDR2 (germline): MNHNS, SASEGT. The CDR3 consists of 13 residues. This CDR3 is CASTSTGSYGYTF. DNA for the CDR3: TGTGCCAGCACCTCGACAGGCTCTTATGGCTACACCTTC.

The chain combines TRBV11-3 with TRBJ2-1, with D unclear. Germline CDR1 reads SGHNT; CDR2 reads YENEEA. V was shortened by 3 bases and J by 5 bases, with 8 bases between the two germline ends. The CDR3 sequence is 13 residues long. DNA of the CDR3: TGTGCCAGCAGCTTTCGCGCTAACAATGAGCAGTTCTTC. Its protein product is CASSFRANNEQFF.

The V call is TRBV14, the J call TRBJ1-1; D gene uncertain. Germline V gene sequence: CDR1 SGHDN, CDR2 FVKESK. Trimming cost V 8 bases and J 3 bases, with 7 bases left between them. The CDR3 is 11 residues long. CDR3 loop: CASGPYTEAFF. The CDR3 DNA sequence: TGTGCCAGCGGGCCTTACACTGAAGCTTTCTTT. Variable domain in full (rest from reference TRBV14 and TRBJ1-1): EAGVTQFPSHSVIEKGQTVTLRCDPISGHDNLYWYRRVMGKEIKFLLHFVKESKQDESGMPNNRFLAERTGGTYSTLKVQPAELEDSGVYFCASGPYTEAFFGQGTRLTVV.

The chain uses TRBV10-3 and TRBJ1-5, with a tentative D call TRBD1 (5 bases). CDR3 length: 19 amino acids. The V gene lost 0 bases and the J gene lost 0 bases, with 18 bases spanning the gap. Germline-derived CDR1 and CDR2 are ENHRY and SYGVKD. CDR3 coding DNA: TGTGCCATCAGTGAGTCCCGGAGGGGTACGACGCATAGCAATCAGCCCCAGCATTTT. Amino acid sequence: CAISESRRGTTHSNQPQHF.

The chain recombines TRBV6-5 with TRBJ2-2; TRBD2 is a possible D gene (6 bases). V was shortened by 4 bases and J by 7 bases, with 16 bases between the two germline ends. The CDR3 length is 15 residues. Germline V gene data show CDR1 as MNHEY and CDR2 as SVGAGI. CDR3 amino acids: CASSSRDSAIGELFF. Here the CDR3 DNA reads TGTGCCAGCAGTTCCCGGGACTCGGCGATCGGGGAGCTGTTTTTT.

This chain links TRBV6-6 with TRBJ1-2; possible D gene TRBD1, 6 bases. The germline V and J ends were trimmed by 5 bases and 4 bases, with 11 bases remaining between them. This CDR3 comprises 13 residues. Germline V lookup: CDR1 MNHNY, CDR2 SVGAGI (reference sequence). The CDR3 nucleotides read TGTGCCAGCAGTACAGGGCTCGGCTATGGCTACACCTTC. Translation gives CASSTGLGYGYTF.

This chain joins TRBV29-1 and TRBJ2-3; TRBD2 aligns across 8 bases. The length of the CDR3 is 13 residues. V lost 7 bases and J lost 2; bases outside the gene matches: 5. Looked up from germline, CDR1 is SQVTM and CDR2 is ANQGSEA. DNA for the CDR3: TGCAGCGCCCGGGGGGGAGTCACAGATACGCAGTATTTT. Protein: CSARGGVTDTQYF.

The chain combines TRBV2 with TRBJ2-3, with TRBD1 identical over 7 bases. Trimming removed 9 bases from V and 0 bases from J; junction bases left unmatched: 3. CDR1 is SNHLY and CDR2 is FYNNEI in the germline V gene. This CDR3 comprises 13 residues. The CDR3 coding sequence is TGTGCCAGGGGGACAGCTAGCACAGATACGCAGTATTTT. Translation: CARGTASTDTQYF.

The chain links TRBV6-6 to TRBJ2-4, with TRBD2 identical over 7 bases. V lost 6 bases to trimming and J lost 6 bases; unmatched junction nucleotides: 14. The CDR3 totals 16 residues. Per the germline V gene, CDR1 is MNHNY and CDR2 is SVGAGI (reference sequence). This CDR3 reads CASRGLTSPSGNIQYF. Here the CDR3 DNA reads TGTGCCAGCAGAGGCCTGACTAGCCCCTCGGGAAACATTCAGTACTTC.

This clone has just one count. DNA for the CDR3: TGCGCCAGCAGCTTCCGGGACACTGAAGCTTTCTTT. It codes for CASSFRDTEAFF. The chain employs TRBV5-1 and TRBJ1-1, with D unresolved. CDR1 is SGHRS and CDR2 is YFSETQ in the germline V gene. V dropped 2 bases and J dropped 3 bases, with 5 bases sitting between them. The CDR3 extends over 12 amino acids.

The V and J genes are TRBV25-1 and TRBJ1-4; 7 nucleotides line up with TRBD1. Germline V gene lookup returns CDR1 MGHDK and CDR2 SYGVNS. This CDR3 is 17 amino acids long. The V segment lost 2 bases and the J segment 2 bases; nucleotides outside the gene matches: 8. The DNA for the CDR3 is TGTGCCAGCAGTGAAGGATGGAGGGGGCTGACTAATGAAAAACTGTTTTTT. Translated: CASSEGWRGLTNEKLFF. Full variable domain (remainder filled in from reference TRBV25-1 and TRBJ1-4): EADIYQTPRYLVIGTGKKITLECSQTMGHDKMYWYQQDPGMELHLIHYSYGVNSTEKGDLSSESTVSRIRTEHFPLTLESARPSHTSQYLCASSEGWRGLTNEKLFFGSGTQLSVL.

The chain combines TRBV18 with TRBJ1-1, with D possibly being TRBD1 (6 bases). Trimming shortened V by 5 bases and J by 5 bases, and 12 bases separated the two germline ends. Germline assignment: CDR1 KGHSH and CDR2 LQKENI. There are 13 residues in the CDR3. The DNA for the CDR3 is TGTGCCAGCTCAATTCAGGGGCGGACTGAAGCTTTCTTT. Translated: CASSIQGRTEAFF.

The chain uses TRBV4-1 and TRBJ1-1; 7 nucleotides agree with TRBD1. The CDR3 consists of 16 residues. Germline CDR1 is MGHRA and CDR2 is YSYEKL. V lost 4 bases to trimming and J lost 1 base; unmatched junction nucleotides: 9. The CDR3 region has the DNA TGCGCCAGCAGCCCAATCCCGGGACAGAAGAACACTGAAGCTTTCTTT. This codes for CASSPIPGQKNTEAFF.

This chain links TRBV7-9 with TRBJ2-3; D is possibly TRBD1 (5 bases). Trimming stripped 5 bases from V and 0 bases from J, with 12 bases between. Germline values: CDR1 SEHNR, CDR2 FQNEAQ (reference sequence). CDR3 size: 15 residues. In nucleotides, the CDR3 is TGTGCCAGCAGCCAAGGGGCTTCTAGCACAGATACGCAGTATTTT. The encoded protein is CASSQGASSTDTQYF.

V is TRBV7-9 and J is TRBJ1-2; 9 bases align to TRBD1. The CDR3 has 14 amino acids. Germline CDR1 reads SEHNR; CDR2 reads FQNEAQ (reference sequence). V shed 4 bases, J shed 7 bases, and the junction held 7 bases outside the gene matches. CDR3 DNA: TGTGCCAGCAGCTCGAGGGGACAGGGTGGTGGCTACACCTTC. Amino acid sequence: CASSSRGQGGGYTF.

This sequence joins TRBV6-5 and TRBJ2-1; 9 bases fit TRBD1. Germline loops: CDR1 MNHEY, CDR2 SVGAGI. The CDR3 has 15 residues. With 2 bases clipped from V and 9 bases from J, the junction kept 8 bases outside the gene matches. The CDR3 coding sequence is TGTGCCAGCAGTTACATCACAGGGGGCGCAGCTGAGCAGTTCTTC. Translation gives CASSYITGGAAEQFF.

V is TRBV5-1 and J is TRBJ1-5; a possible D gene is TRBD1 (6 bases). The CDR3 is 18 amino acids. Between the trimmed V and J ends, which lost 4 bases and 1 base, there was a span of 21 bases. The germline V gene encodes CDR1 SGHRS and CDR2 YFSETQ. Here the CDR3 DNA reads TGCGCCAGCAGCGAACGGACAGCCGCAACCCCCAGCAATCAGCCCCAGCATTTT. It encodes CASSERTAATPSNQPQHF.

The rearrangement uses TRBV6-5 and TRBJ1-1, with a tentative D call TRBD1 (5 bases). Trimming cost V 2 bases and J 1 base, with 5 bases left between them. The CDR3 length is 13 residues. Germline loops: CDR1 MNHEY, CDR2 SVGAGI. CDR3 sequence reads: CASSYGQNTEAFF. The DNA for the CDR3 is TGTGCCAGCAGTTACGGACAGAACACTGAAGCTTTCTTT.

The V gene is TRBV14, the J gene TRBJ2-5, with 7 bases identical to TRBD2. Germline lookup yields CDR1 SGHDN and CDR2 FVKESK. The CDR3 runs 14 residues. J gave up 5 bases and V 1 base, and 4 bases lay outside the gene matches. The CDR3 DNA sequence: TGTGCCAGCAGCCAAGCGGGGCGGGGGGAGACCCAGTACTTC. Its protein is CASSQAGRGETQYF. Supplemented by reference TRBV14 and TRBJ2-5, the full variable domain reads EAGVTQFPSHSVIEKGQTVTLRCDPISGHDNLYWYRRVMGKEIKFLLHFVKESKQDESGMPNNRFLAERTGGTYSTLKVQPAELEDSGVYFCASSQAGRGETQYFGPGTRLLVL.

V and J are TRBV19 and TRBJ1-3; maybe TRBD1 (5 bases). The V end was cut by 3 bases, the J end by 8 bases, with 8 bases between. The CDR3 totals 12 residues. In germline, CDR1 is LNHDA, CDR2 SQIVND (reference sequence). The CDR3 coding sequence is TGTGCCAGTAGTATCGGGGGAGACACCATATATTTT. It encodes CASSIGGDTIYF.

DNA of the CDR3: TGTGCCAGCAGCCCGGACTTGGAACACCGTGAAGCTTTCTTT. This translates into CASSPDLEHREAFF. The rearrangement uses TRBV4-2 and TRBJ1-1; unclear D gene. V lost 4 bases to trimming and J lost 7 bases, with 16 bases between them. The CDR3 is made up of 14 amino acids. The germline V gene has CDR1 LGHNA and CDR2 YNFKEQ.